This T cell receptor beta chain derives from a study of cytomegalovirus exposure and HLA in healthy donors. At the level of the study: Unique TCRs numbering roughly 85 million, obtained from HLA-typed donors, made up an early data release.

The study's findings and limits: Cytomegalovirus association was listed for approximately 160 TCR beta chains. Confirmation was obtained in vitro that a few CMV-associated chains are specific for CMV antigens.

Comment on this clone: Its antigen is unidentified. This sample includes further DNA sequences coding for the same CDR3.

PCR amplification relied on 60 Vbeta primers (plus 13 Jbeta primers). The protocol was immunoSEQ multiplex PCR, while the TCRdb copy is restricted to in-frame clones and leaves out a portion. This table holds over 150,000 clones, 82% found once. V shed 5 bases and J 4 bases; nucleotides not matched to a gene: 13. Germline loops: CDR1 SGHDT, CDR2 YYEEEE. The CDR3 extends over 16 amino acids. The sequencing input was PBMCs. The source of this sequence is a girl under 10 years old in good health and CMV-seropositive. The chain carries TRBV5-6 and TRBJ2-5; 8 bases agree with TRBD1. The DNA for the CDR3 is TGTGCCAGCAGTTCCCTTTCAGGGGGCTTGCGAGAGACCCAGTACTTC. As protein: CASSSLSGGLRETQYF.